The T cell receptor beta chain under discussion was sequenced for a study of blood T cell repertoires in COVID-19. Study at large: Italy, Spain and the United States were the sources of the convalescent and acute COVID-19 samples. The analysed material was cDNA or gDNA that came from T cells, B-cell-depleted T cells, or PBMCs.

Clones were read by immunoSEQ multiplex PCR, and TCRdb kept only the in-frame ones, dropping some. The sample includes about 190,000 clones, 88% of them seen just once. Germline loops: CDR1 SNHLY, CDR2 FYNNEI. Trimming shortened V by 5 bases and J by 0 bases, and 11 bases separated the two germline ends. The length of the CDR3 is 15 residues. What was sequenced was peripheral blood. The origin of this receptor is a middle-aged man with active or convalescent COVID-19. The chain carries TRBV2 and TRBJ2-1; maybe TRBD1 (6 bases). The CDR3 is CASSRQESSYNEQFF. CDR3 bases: TGTGCCAGCAGTCGACAGGAGAGCTCCTACAATGAGCAGTTCTTC.